The following is a TCR beta chain sequence with its context. Its antigen is as yet unknown. Blood CD4+ CD25-low CD127-high conventional T cells supplied the genomic DNA template. TCRdb's table, derived via immunoSEQ multiplex PCR, lists solely in-frame clones and lacks some. The sample has 21,000 or so clones; roughly 93% are singletons. V lost 6 bases, J lost 1 base, and 11 bases lay in between. In germline, CDR1 is SGHNT, CDR2 YYREEE (reference sequence). CDR3 length: 13 amino acids. The data stem from a study of regulatory and conventional T cells in RAG deficiency. Overall study results and limits: In Omenn syndrome, Treg and Tconv repertoires overlapped >80%. Shannon entropy fell and Simpson indices rose in RAG-deficient patients. Other subsets showed roughly 9.9-fold reductions, but Treg unique TCR beta sequences fell 95 to 100-fold in these patients.

These same records also appear under a second study, on regulatory T cells. As that report states: Primers: 52 TRBV forward and 13 TRBJ reverse. In patients, unique TRB V-J pairs were restricted and V/J usage skewed, especially in Tregs.

The genes are TRBV5-4 and TRBJ2-7; a possible D gene is TRBD1 (6 bases). The origin of this receptor is a human donor in good health. Sequencing was carried out using CD4+ T cells sorted from blood. The CDR3: CASNSGTSYEQYF. For the CDR3, the DNA is TGTGCCAGCAACTCCGGGACATCCTACGAGCAGTACTTC.